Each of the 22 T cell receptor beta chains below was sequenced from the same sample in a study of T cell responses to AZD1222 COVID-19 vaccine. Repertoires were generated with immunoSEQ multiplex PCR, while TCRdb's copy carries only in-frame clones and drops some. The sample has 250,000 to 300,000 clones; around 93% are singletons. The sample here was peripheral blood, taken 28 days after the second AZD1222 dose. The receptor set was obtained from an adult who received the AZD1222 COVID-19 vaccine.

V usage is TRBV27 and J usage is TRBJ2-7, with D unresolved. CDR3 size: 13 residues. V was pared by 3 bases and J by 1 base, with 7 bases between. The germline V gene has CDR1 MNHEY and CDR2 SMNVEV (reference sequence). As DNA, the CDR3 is TGTGCCAGCAGTTTTCAGGAATCCTACGAGCAGTACTTC. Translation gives CASSFQESYEQYF.

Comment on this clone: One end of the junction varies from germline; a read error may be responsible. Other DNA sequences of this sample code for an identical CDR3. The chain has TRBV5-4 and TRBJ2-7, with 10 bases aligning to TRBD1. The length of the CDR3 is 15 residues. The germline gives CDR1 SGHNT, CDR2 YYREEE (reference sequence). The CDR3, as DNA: TGTGCCAGCAGTTTGGGACAGGGGAGCTCCTACGAGCAGTACTTC. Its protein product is CASSLGQGSSYEQYF.

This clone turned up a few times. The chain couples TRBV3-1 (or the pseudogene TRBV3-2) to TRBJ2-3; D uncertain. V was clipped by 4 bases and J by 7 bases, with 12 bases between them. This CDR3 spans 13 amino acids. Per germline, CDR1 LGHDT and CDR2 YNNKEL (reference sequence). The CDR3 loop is CASSPNNGNTQYF. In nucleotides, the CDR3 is TGTGCCAGCAGCCCAAACAATGGGAATACGCAGTATTTT.

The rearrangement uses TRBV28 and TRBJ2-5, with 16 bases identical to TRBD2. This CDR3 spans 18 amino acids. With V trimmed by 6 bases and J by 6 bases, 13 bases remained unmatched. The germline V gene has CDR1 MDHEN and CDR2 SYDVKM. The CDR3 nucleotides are TGTGCCAGCAGCCAGGGACTAGCGGGAGGGCCTTTATGGCAGACCCAGTACTTC. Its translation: CASSQGLAGGPLWQTQYF.

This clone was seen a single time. CDR3 region: CASSVEVGGTDTQYF. CDR3 sequence (DNA): TGTGCCAGCAGCGTAGAGGTCGGGGGGACAGATACGCAGTATTTT. The chain recombines TRBV9 with TRBJ2-3, with 7 bases identical to TRBD2. CDR3 length: 15 residues. Trimming at V came to 0 bases and at J to 3 bases, leaving 4 bases not matched to a gene. Germline CDR1 is SGDLS and CDR2 is YYNGEE.

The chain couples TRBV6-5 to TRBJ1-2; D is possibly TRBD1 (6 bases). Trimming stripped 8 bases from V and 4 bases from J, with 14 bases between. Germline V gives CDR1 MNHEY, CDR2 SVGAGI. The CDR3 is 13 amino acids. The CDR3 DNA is TGTGCCAGCGCACTAAGGGGGATCTATGGCTACACCTTC. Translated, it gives CASALRGIYGYTF.

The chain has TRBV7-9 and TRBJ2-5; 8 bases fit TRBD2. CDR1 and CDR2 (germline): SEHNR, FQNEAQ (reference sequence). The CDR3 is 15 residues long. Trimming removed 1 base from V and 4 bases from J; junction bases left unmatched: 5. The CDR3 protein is CASSLGLATRETQYF. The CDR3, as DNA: TGTGCCAGCAGCTTAGGACTAGCGACCCGAGAGACCCAGTACTTC.

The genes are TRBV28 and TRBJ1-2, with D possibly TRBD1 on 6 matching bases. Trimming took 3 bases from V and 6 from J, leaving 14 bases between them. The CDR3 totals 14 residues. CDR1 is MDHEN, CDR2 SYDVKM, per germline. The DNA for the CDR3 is TGTGCCAGCAGTTTGATTGGGGGGCTGGATGGCTACACCTTC. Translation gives CASSLIGGLDGYTF.

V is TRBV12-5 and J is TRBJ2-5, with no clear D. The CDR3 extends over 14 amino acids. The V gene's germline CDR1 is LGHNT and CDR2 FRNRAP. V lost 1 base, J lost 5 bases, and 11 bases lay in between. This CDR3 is CASGLGLSAETQYF. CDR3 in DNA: TGTGCTAGTGGTTTGGGGCTGTCGGCCGAGACCCAGTACTTC.

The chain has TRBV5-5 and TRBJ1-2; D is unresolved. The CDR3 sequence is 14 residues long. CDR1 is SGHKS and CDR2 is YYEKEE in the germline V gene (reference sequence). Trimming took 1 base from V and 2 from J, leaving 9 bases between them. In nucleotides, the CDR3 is TGTGCCAGCAGCTTGCGGGGAGACAACTATGGCTACACCTTC. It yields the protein CASSLRGDNYGYTF.

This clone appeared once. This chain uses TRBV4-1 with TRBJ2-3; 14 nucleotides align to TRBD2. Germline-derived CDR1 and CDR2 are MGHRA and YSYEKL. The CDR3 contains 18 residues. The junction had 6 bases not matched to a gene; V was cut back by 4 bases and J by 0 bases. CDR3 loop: CASSPGLAGVASTDTQYF. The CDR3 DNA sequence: TGCGCCAGCAGCCCGGGACTAGCGGGGGTCGCTAGCACAGATACGCAGTATTTT.

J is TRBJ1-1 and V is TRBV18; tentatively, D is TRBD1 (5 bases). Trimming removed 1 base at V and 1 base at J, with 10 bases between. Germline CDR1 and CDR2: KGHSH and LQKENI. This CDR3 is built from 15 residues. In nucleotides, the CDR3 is TGTGCCAGCTCACCACAGCCAGGGAAGAACACTGAAGCTTTCTTT. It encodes CASSPQPGKNTEAFF.

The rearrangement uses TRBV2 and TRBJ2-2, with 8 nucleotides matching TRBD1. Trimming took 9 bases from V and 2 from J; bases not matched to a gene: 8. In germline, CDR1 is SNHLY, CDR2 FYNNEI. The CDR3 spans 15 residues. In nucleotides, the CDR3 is TGTGCCAGAGCGTGGACAGGGAGAAACACCGGGGAGCTGTTTTTT. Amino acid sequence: CARAWTGRNTGELFF.

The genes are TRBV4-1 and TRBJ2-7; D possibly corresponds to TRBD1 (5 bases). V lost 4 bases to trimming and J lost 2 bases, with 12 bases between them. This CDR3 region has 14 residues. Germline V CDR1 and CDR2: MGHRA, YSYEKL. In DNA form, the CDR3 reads TGCGCCAGCAGCCCCCGTGCAGGGACCTACGAGCAGTACTTC. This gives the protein CASSPRAGTYEQYF.

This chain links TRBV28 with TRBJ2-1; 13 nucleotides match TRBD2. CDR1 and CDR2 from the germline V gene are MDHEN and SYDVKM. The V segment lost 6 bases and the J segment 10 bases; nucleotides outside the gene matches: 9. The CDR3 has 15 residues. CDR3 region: CASSWGGTSGTEQFF. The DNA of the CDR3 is TGTGCCAGCAGCTGGGGGGGGACTAGCGGGACCGAGCAGTTCTTC. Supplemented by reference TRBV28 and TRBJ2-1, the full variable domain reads DVKVTQSSRYLVKRTGEKVFLECVQDMDHENMFWYRQDPGLGLRLIYFSYDVKMKEKGDIPEGYSVSREKKERFSLILESASTNQTSMYLCASSWGGTSGTEQFFGPGTRLTVL.

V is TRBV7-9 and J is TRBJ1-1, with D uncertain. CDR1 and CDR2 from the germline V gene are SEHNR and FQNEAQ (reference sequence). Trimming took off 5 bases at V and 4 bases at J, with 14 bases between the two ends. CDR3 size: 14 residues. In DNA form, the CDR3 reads TGTGCCAGCAGCCCGAGGGCCGGCGGCACTGAAGCTTTCTTT. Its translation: CASSPRAGGTEAFF.

DNA of the CDR3: TGCAGTGCTAGTCAGAACCCCGCGGTAAACAATCAGCCCCAGCATTTT. It translates to CSASQNPAVNNQPQHF. The chain links TRBV20-1 to TRBJ1-5; no firm D call. CDR3 length: 16 amino acids. Trimming stripped 3 bases from V and 3 bases from J, with 18 bases between. Germline V gives CDR1 DFQATT, CDR2 SNEGSKA (reference sequence).

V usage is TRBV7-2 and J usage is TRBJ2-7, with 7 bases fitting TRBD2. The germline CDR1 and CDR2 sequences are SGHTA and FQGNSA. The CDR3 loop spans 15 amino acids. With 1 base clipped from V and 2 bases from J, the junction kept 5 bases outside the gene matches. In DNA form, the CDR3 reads TGTGCCAGCAGCTTAGTACCGGGAGGCACCTACGAGCAGTACTTC. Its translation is CASSLVPGGTYEQYF. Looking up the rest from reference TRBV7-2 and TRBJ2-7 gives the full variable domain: GAGVSQSPSNKVTEKGKDVELRCDPISGHTALYWYRQSLGQGLEFLIYFQGNSAPDKSGLPSDRFSAERTGGSVSTLTIQRTQQEDSAVYLCASSLVPGGTYEQYFGPGTRLTVT.

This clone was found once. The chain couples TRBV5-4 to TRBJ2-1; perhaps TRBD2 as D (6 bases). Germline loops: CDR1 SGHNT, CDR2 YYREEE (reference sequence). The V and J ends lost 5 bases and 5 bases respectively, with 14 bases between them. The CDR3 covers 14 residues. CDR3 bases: TGTGCCAGCAGGTTGTGGGGCGGGGACAATGAGCAGTTCTTC. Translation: CASRLWGGDNEQFF.

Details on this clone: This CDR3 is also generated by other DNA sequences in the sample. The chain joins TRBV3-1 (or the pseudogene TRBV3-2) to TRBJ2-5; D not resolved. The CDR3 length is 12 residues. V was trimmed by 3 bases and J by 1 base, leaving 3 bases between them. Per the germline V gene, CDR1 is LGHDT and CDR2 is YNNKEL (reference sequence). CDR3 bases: TGTGCCAGCAGCCAGGTCCAAGAGACCCAGTACTTC. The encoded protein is CASSQVQETQYF.

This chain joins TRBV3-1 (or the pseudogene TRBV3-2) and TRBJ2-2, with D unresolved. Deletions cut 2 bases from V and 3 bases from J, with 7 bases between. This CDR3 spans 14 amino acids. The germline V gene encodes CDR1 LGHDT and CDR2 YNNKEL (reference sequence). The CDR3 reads CASSQLRDTGELFF. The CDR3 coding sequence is TGTGCCAGCAGCCAATTAAGGGACACCGGGGAGCTGTTTTTT.

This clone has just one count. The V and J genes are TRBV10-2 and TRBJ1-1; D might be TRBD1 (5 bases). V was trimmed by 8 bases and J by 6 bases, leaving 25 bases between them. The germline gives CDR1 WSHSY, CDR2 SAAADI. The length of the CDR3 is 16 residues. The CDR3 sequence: CASLNGGGSLYAEAFF. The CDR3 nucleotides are TGCGCCAGCCTTAATGGGGGGGGGAGTCTCTACGCTGAAGCTTTCTTT.